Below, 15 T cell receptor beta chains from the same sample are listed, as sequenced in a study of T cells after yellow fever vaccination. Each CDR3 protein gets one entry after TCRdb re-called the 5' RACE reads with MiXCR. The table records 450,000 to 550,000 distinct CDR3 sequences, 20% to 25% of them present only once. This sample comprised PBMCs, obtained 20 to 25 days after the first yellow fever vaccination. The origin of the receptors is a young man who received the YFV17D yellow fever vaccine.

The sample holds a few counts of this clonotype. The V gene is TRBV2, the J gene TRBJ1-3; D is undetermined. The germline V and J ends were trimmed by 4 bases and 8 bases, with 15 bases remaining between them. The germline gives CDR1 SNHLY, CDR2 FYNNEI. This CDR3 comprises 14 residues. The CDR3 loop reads CASSAWLRSDTIYF. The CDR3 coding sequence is TGTGCCAGCAGTGCGTGGCTCCGGTCTGACACCATATATTTT.

DNA of the CDR3: TGTGCCACCAGCAGAGATGGTCAGTATAATTCACCCCTCCACTTT. Translated, it gives CATSRDGQYNSPLHF. The chain employs TRBV15 and TRBJ1-6; no definite D call. CDR1 is LNHNV and CDR2 is YYDKDF in the germline V gene (reference sequence). With 0 bases removed from V and 4 bases from J, the gap between germline ends came to 7 bases. CDR3 length: 15 residues.

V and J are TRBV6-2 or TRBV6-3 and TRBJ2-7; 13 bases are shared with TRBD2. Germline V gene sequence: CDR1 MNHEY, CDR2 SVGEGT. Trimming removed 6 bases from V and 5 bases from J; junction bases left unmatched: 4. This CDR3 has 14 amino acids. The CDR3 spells CASRGLAGNNEQYV. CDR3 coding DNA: TGTGCCAGCAGGGGACTAGCGGGGAACAACGAGCAGTACGTC.

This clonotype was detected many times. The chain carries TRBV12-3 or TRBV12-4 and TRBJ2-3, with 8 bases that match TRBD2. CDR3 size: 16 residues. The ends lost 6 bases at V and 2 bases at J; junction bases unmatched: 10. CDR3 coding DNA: TGTGCCAGCAGCGCGACAGCGGGGGCCTACACAGATACGCAGTATTTT. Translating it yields CASSATAGAYTDTQYF.

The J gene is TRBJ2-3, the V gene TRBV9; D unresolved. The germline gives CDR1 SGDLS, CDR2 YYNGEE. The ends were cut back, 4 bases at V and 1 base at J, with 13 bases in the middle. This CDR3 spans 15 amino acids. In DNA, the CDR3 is TGTGCCAGCAGCCTTCGGTCCCGGGGCACAGATACGCAGTATTTT. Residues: CASSLRSRGTDTQYF.

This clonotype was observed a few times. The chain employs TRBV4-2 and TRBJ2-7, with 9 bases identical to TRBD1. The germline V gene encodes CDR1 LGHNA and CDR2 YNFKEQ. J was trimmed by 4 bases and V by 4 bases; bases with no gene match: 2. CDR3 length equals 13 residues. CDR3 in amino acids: CASSRTGEYEQYF. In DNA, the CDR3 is TGTGCCAGCAGCCGGACAGGGGAGTACGAGCAGTACTTC.

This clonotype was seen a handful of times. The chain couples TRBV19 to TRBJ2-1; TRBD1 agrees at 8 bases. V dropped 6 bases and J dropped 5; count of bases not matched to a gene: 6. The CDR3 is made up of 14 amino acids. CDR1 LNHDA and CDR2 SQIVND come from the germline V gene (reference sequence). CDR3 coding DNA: TGTGCCAGTAGAGGACAGGGAAATAACAATGAGCAGTTCTTC. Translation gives CASRGQGNNNEQFF.

The CDR3, as DNA: TGTGCCAGCAGCTACGAACCTAACCCGGGTAGGACAACCTACGAGCAGTACTTC. Amino acid sequence: CASSYEPNPGRTTYEQYF. The genes are TRBV11-2 and TRBJ2-7; weak D call: TRBD1 (5 bases). This CDR3 is built from 18 residues. Germline V CDR1 and CDR2: SGHAT, FQNNGV. Trimming left V 4 bases short and J 2 bases short, with 24 bases between. The full variable domain, in which reference TRBV11-2 and TRBJ2-7 provide the parts outside the CDR3, is EAGVAQSPRYKIIEKRQSVAFWCNPISGHATLYWYQQILGQGPKLLIQFQNNGVVDDSQLPKDRFSAERLKGVDSTLKIQPAKLEDSAVYLCASSYEPNPGRTTYEQYFGPGTRLTVT.

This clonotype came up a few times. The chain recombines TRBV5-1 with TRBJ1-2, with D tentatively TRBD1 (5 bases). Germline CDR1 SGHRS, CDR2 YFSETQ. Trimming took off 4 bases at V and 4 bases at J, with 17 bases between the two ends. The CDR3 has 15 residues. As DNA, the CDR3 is TGCGCCAGCAGCCCCGGACACGAAATGGGCTATGGCTACACCTTC. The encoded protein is CASSPGHEMGYGYTF.

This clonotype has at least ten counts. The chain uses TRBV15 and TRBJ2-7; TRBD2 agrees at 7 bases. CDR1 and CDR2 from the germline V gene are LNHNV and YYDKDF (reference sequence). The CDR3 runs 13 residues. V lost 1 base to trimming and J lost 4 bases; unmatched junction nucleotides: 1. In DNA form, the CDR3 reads TGTGCCACCAGCAGAGGACTAGCTTACGAGCAGTACGTC. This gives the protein CATSRGLAYEQYV.

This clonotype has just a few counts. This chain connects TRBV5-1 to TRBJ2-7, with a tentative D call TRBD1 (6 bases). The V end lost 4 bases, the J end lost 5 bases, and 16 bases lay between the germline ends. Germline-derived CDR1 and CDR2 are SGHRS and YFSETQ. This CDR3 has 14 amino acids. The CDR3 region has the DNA TGCGCCAGCAGCCAAGTGACAGGTATCCACGAGCAGTACTTC. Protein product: CASSQVTGIHEQYF.

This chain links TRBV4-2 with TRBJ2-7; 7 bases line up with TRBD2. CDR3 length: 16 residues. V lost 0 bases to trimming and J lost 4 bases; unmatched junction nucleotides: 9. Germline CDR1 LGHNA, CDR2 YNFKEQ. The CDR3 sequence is CASSQEQRGRLYEQYF. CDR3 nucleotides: TGTGCCAGCAGCCAAGAGCAGCGGGGTAGGCTATACGAGCAGTACTTC.

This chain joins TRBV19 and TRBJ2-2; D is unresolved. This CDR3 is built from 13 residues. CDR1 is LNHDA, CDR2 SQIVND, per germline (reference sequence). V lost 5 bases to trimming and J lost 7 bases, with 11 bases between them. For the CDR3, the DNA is TGTGCCAGTAGTCTCTTCCGGGTCGGGGAGCTGTTTTTT. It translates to CASSLFRVGELFF.

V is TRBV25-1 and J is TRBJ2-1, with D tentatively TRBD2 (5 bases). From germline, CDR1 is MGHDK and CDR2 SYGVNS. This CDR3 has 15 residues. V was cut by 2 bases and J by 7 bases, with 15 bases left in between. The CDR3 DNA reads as TGTGCCAGCAGTGAACAAGGCACTAGAGGGAATGAGCAGTTCTTC. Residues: CASSEQGTRGNEQFF.

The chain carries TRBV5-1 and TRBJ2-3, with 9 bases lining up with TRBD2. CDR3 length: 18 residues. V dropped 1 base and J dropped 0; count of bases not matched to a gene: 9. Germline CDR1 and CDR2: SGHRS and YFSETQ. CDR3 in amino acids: CASSLNPSGAISTDTQYF. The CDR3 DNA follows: TGCGCCAGCAGCTTGAATCCTAGCGGGGCAATTAGCACAGATACGCAGTATTTT.